The entry that follows covers one T cell receptor (beta chain) sequence. Its antigen is unknown. The sample is drawn from a study of radiotherapy plus CTLA-4 blockade in lung cancer. Across the study: Among patients, under 20% showed objective responses, and approximately 31% had disease control.

TCRdb's copy holds only in-frame clones and misses some; the assay was immunoSEQ multiplex PCR. This repertoire shows 55,000 to 85,000 clones, more than 70% found once; its top ten account for about a sixth. Study-level points and caveats: In blood, tumor-derived TCR clones expanded after radiotherapy plus ipilimumab. It was early blood T cell clone dynamics, with interferon-beta, that reportedly best predicted response.

Patients had chemo-refractory metastatic non-small-cell lung cancer and received focal radiation plus CTLA-4 blockade that used ipilimumab. With 1 base removed from V and 9 bases from J, the gap between germline ends came to 14 bases. The V gene's germline CDR1 is SGHRS and CDR2 YFSETQ. The length of the CDR3 is 14 residues. V usage is TRBV5-1 and J usage is TRBJ2-1, with a weak D call TRBD2 (6 bases). The TCR sequence derives from a human donor with non-small cell lung cancer whose response to radiotherapy plus ipilimumab could not be evaluated. Some clones in this sample may be carry-over from other donors' samples. Sequences were derived from peripheral blood, sampled from a patient treated with radiotherapy plus ipilimumab. The CDR3 DNA reads TGCGCCAGCAGCTTGCGACCTTCGGGAGCTGAGCAGTTCTTC. Translated: CASSLRPSGAEQFF.